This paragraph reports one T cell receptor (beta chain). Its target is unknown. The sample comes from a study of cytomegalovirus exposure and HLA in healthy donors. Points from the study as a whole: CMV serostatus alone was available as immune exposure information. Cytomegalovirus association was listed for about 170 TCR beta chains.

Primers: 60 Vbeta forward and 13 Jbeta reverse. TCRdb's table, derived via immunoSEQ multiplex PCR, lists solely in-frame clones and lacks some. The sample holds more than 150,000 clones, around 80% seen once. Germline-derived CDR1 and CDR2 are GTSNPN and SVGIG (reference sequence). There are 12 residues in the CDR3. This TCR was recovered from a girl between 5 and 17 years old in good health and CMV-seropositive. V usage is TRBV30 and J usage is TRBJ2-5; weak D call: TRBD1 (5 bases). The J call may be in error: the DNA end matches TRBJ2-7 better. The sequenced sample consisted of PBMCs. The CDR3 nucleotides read TGTGCCTGGAGCGAGACAGAGAACGAGCAGTACTTC. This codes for CAWSETENEQYF.